The 2 T cell receptor beta chains in this list originate from one sample, sequenced in a study of cytomegalovirus exposure and HLA in healthy donors. The PCR was carried out with 60 Vbeta primers and 13 Jbeta primers. Here immunoSEQ multiplex PCR was the method, and the copy in TCRdb shows in-frame clones only, minus some. The table records 160,000 or so clones, roughly 84% of them present only once. Sequencing input: PBMCs. The origin of the receptors is a woman aged 18-29 years in good health and CMV-seronegative.

The chain combines TRBV5-5 with TRBJ2-7, with D possibly TRBD2 on 7 matching bases. V was trimmed by 5 bases and J by 4 bases, leaving 13 bases between them. The CDR3 spans 13 residues. The germline CDR1 and CDR2 sequences are SGHKS and YYEKEE (reference sequence). The CDR3 reads CASSMRGGYEQYF. The DNA for the CDR3 is TGTGCCAGCAGTATGAGGGGGGGATACGAGCAGTACTTC.

The chain joins TRBV21-1 to TRBJ2-5; the table's D gene call, TRBD2, was not cross checked with the DNA. TRBV21-1 constitutes a pseudogene. The CDR3 extends over 11 amino acids. CDR3 nucleotide sequence: TGTGCCAGCCCACCGCGGGAGACCCAGTACTTC. Protein sequence: CASPPRETQYF.